The 32 T cell receptor beta chains below come from one sample, sequenced in a study of blood T cell repertoires in COVID-19. Some clones are missing from TCRdb's copy, which holds only in-frame ones; the method was immunoSEQ multiplex PCR. Here the sample spans under 500,000 clones, approximately 90% being singletons. The material sequenced was peripheral blood. The receptors were gathered from a woman aged 30 to 39 with acute or convalescent COVID-19.

Only one count was recorded for this clone. The rearrangement links TRBV7-9 to TRBJ1-1; maybe TRBD1 (5 bases). Germline CDR1 reads SEHNR; CDR2 reads FQNEAQ (reference sequence). This CDR3 has 14 residues. The V and J ends lost 5 bases and 0 bases respectively, with 10 bases between them. CDR3 DNA: TGTGCCAGCAGCCACAGGCCACTGAACACTGAAGCTTTCTTT. Translated: CASSHRPLNTEAFF.

This clone was counted once. V and J are TRBV7-6 and TRBJ2-1, with TRBD1 matching over 8 bases. V shed 5 bases and J 4 bases; nucleotides not matched to a gene: 7. Germline CDR1 is SGHVS and CDR2 is FNYEAQ. The length of the CDR3 is 15 residues. The CDR3 DNA sequence: TGTGCCAGCAGCCGAGGACAGGGATCGTACAATGAGCAGTTCTTC. Residues: CASSRGQGSYNEQFF.

This clone came up once. The chain combines TRBV19 with TRBJ1-1; 10 bases fit TRBD1. The V segment lost 4 bases and the J segment 1 base; nucleotides outside the gene matches: 9. CDR3 size: 17 residues. The germline V gene encodes CDR1 LNHDA and CDR2 SQIVND (reference sequence). The CDR3 DNA follows: TGTGCCAGTAGTAGACGCCCGGGACAGGGGAAGAACACTGAAGCTTTCTTT. Its protein product is CASSRRPGQGKNTEAFF.

V is TRBV12-5 and J is TRBJ2-1; 9 nucleotides agree with TRBD1. In germline, CDR1 is LGHNT, CDR2 FRNRAP. The CDR3 is made up of 17 amino acids. With 2 bases clipped from V and 8 bases from J, the junction kept 13 bases outside the gene matches. The CDR3 loop is CASGLYGQGLFRDEQFF. The CDR3 nucleotides are TGTGCTAGTGGTTTGTACGGACAGGGGCTTTTTAGAGATGAGCAGTTCTTC.

The CDR3 DNA reads as TGTGCCAGCAGCAAAAGAACTTCCGGGACAGGGGATTTATTGAACACCGGGGAGCTGTTTTTT. It codes for CASSKRTSGTGDLLNTGELFF. This chain joins TRBV21-1 and TRBJ2-2; the table names TRBD1, a call not compared with the DNA. TRBV21-1 is described as a pseudogene. The CDR3 contains 21 residues.

The chain uses TRBV7-9 and TRBJ2-5, with 7 bases lining up with TRBD2. The junction had 7 bases not matched to a gene; V was cut back by 1 base and J by 5 bases. Looked up from germline, CDR1 is SEHNR and CDR2 is FQNEAQ (reference sequence). The CDR3 totals 15 residues. CDR3 loop: CASSLGVGGVETQYF. CDR3 DNA: TGTGCCAGCAGCTTAGGCGTGGGAGGGGTGGAGACCCAGTACTTC.

This chain connects TRBV18 to TRBJ1-2, with a weak D call TRBD1 (5 bases). The CDR3 consists of 15 residues. Germline CDR1 reads KGHSH; CDR2 reads LQKENI. V lost 3 bases to trimming and J lost 4 bases, with 15 bases between them. DNA of the CDR3: TGTGCCAGCTCACCGAGCCGGGACTTTGGCTATGGCTACACCTTC. As protein: CASSPSRDFGYGYTF.

V is TRBV20-1 and J is TRBJ2-5; D not certain. The CDR3 covers 11 residues. The V gene lost 7 bases and the J gene lost 1 base, with 7 bases spanning the gap. Germline loops: CDR1 DFQATT, CDR2 SNEGSKA (reference sequence). The CDR3 DNA sequence: TGCAGTGACAGAGTCCAAGAGACCCAGTACTTC. Translating it yields CSDRVQETQYF.

J is TRBJ2-1 and V is TRBV12-3 or TRBV12-4; tentative D call: TRBD2 (5 bases). Trimming removed 3 bases from V and 13 bases from J, with 16 bases in between. The CDR3 has 13 amino acids. The CDR3 DNA reads as TGTGCCAGCAGTTTTGGGGATCGGGATCCCCAGTTCTTC. Translating gives CASSFGDRDPQFF.

The chain joins TRBV15 to TRBJ1-3; the D is unclear. The CDR3 spans 16 residues. CDR1 and CDR2 (germline): LNHNV, YYDKDF (reference sequence). The ends were cut back, 5 bases at V and 0 bases at J, with 14 bases in the middle. CDR3: CATSLRTASSGNTIYF. CDR3 in DNA: TGTGCCACCAGCTTAAGAACCGCGAGCTCTGGAAACACCATATATTTT.

CDR3 sequence: CASSEQGVAEAFF. The CDR3 coding sequence is TGTGCCAGCAGTGAACAGGGTGTCGCTGAAGCTTTCTTT. V is TRBV2 and J is TRBJ1-1, with D tentatively TRBD1 (5 bases). Germline CDR1 and CDR2: SNHLY and FYNNEI. V gave up 2 bases and J gave up 6 bases, with 10 bases separating them. The CDR3 totals 13 residues.

The rearrangement uses TRBV27 and TRBJ2-7, with 9 bases identical to TRBD1. The CDR3 has 15 residues. The germline V gene encodes CDR1 MNHEY and CDR2 SMNVEV (reference sequence). V lost 5 bases, J lost 4 bases, and 9 bases stayed unmatched. The chain's CDR3 is CASSPEGQGFYEQYF. CDR3 sequence (DNA): TGTGCCAGCAGTCCCGAGGGACAGGGATTTTACGAGCAGTACTTC.

The J gene is TRBJ1-3, the V gene TRBV19, with D perhaps matching TRBD1 (5 bases). This CDR3 is 15 amino acids long. CDR1 LNHDA and CDR2 SQIVND come from the germline V gene (reference sequence). Trimming took off 6 bases at V and 1 base at J, with 13 bases between the two ends. CDR3 protein: CASRGGAESGNTIYF. CDR3 coding DNA: TGTGCCAGTAGGGGCGGGGCTGAGTCTGGAAACACCATATATTTT.

The rearrangement uses TRBV19 and TRBJ2-1; a possible D gene is TRBD1 (5 bases). In germline, CDR1 is LNHDA, CDR2 SQIVND (reference sequence). The V and J ends lost 6 bases and 0 bases respectively, with 12 bases between them. CDR3 length equals 15 residues. CDR3 sequence (DNA): TGTGCCAGTAGCCCGTCCGACAGCTCCTACAATGAGCAGTTCTTC. Amino acid sequence: CASSPSDSSYNEQFF.

CDR3 nucleotides: TGCGCCAGCAGCTTCGGGACTAGCTTATATCAAGAGACCCAGTACTTC. Amino acids: CASSFGTSLYQETQYF. The chain joins TRBV5-1 to TRBJ2-5; 9 nucleotides line up with TRBD2. The CDR3 loop spans 16 amino acids. Looked up from germline, CDR1 is SGHRS and CDR2 is YFSETQ. J was trimmed by 2 bases and V by 2 bases; bases with no gene match: 7.

This sequence joins TRBV6-5 and TRBJ1-1; D gene ambiguous. There are 15 residues in the CDR3. V lost 6 bases to trimming and J lost 1 base, with 15 bases between them. Germline CDR1 and CDR2: MNHEY and SVGAGI. The CDR3 sequence is CASRRDRLSNTEAFF. CDR3 nucleotides: TGTGCCAGCAGGAGAGATAGACTATCGAACACTGAAGCTTTCTTT.

This clone was observed a handful of times. The chain employs TRBV27 and TRBJ2-7; D call uncertain. V lost 0 bases and J lost 2, with 14 bases in between. The CDR3 is 16 residues long. Germline values: CDR1 MNHEY, CDR2 SMNVEV (reference sequence). The CDR3 DNA reads as TGTGCCAGCAGTTTATCCTACATGACTTTACCCTACGAGCAGTACTTC. It codes for CASSLSYMTLPYEQYF.

The V gene is TRBV28, the J gene TRBJ1-2; D unresolved. Germline V CDR1 and CDR2: MDHEN, SYDVKM. This CDR3 region has 11 residues. With 4 bases removed from V and 10 bases from J, the gap between germline ends came to 10 bases. DNA of the CDR3: TGTGCCAGCAGTTGGGAGGGCCTCTACACCTTC. Amino acid sequence: CASSWEGLYTF.

The rearrangement uses TRBV27 and TRBJ2-1, with 8 bases aligning to TRBD2. The length of the CDR3 is 15 residues. Germline loops: CDR1 MNHEY, CDR2 SMNVEV (reference sequence). J gave up 4 bases and V 3 bases, and 5 bases lay outside the gene matches. CDR3 amino acids: CASSFIGGDYNEQFF. The CDR3, as DNA: TGTGCCAGCAGTTTTATCGGGGGGGATTACAATGAGCAGTTCTTC.

This clone was found many times. The rearrangement uses TRBV2 and TRBJ2-2; 7 bases agree with TRBD2. Germline V gene data show CDR1 as SNHLY and CDR2 as FYNNEI. The CDR3 consists of 14 residues. Trimming cost V 3 bases and J 6 bases; bases outside gene matches: 4. The CDR3, as DNA: TGTGCCAGCAGTGAGGGGGGGTTCCCCGGGGAGCTGTTTTTT. Its translation: CASSEGGFPGELFF. The entire variable domain, with the rest obtained from reference TRBV2 and TRBJ2-2, is as follows: EPEVTQTPSHQVTQMGQEVILRCVPISNHLYFYWYRQILGQKVEFLVSFYNNEISEKSEIFDDQFSVERPDGSNFTLKIRSTKLEDSAMYFCASSEGGFPGELFFGEGSRLTVL.

The chain uses TRBV12-3 or TRBV12-4 and TRBJ2-1; D is unclear. Trimming took 3 bases from V and 4 from J, leaving 7 bases between them. The CDR3 loop spans 13 amino acids. CDR3: CASSFTNYNEQFF. CDR3 nucleotides: TGTGCCAGCAGTTTCACTAATTACAATGAGCAGTTCTTC.

This sequence joins TRBV28 and TRBJ2-3; D ambiguous. Trimming cost V 3 bases and J 1 base, with 8 bases left between them. The length of the CDR3 is 14 residues. CDR1 is MDHEN, CDR2 SYDVKM, per germline. This chain's CDR3 is CASSFVQRTDTQYF. The CDR3 DNA follows: TGTGCCAGCAGTTTCGTACAGCGCACAGATACGCAGTATTTT.

The V and J genes are TRBV20-1 and TRBJ2-5; D gene uncertain. The CDR3 has 12 residues. Trimming left V 3 bases short and J 2 bases short, with 7 bases between. CDR1 and CDR2 from the germline V gene are DFQATT and SNEGSKA (reference sequence). The CDR3: CSASNIQETQYF. As DNA, the CDR3 is TGCAGTGCTAGTAATATTCAAGAGACCCAGTACTTC.

This rearrangement joins TRBV27 to TRBJ2-7; a weak D match, TRBD2 (6 bases). Looked up from germline, CDR1 is MNHEY and CDR2 is SMNVEV (reference sequence). The CDR3 length is 15 residues. The V gene lost 6 bases and the J gene lost 2 bases, with 17 bases spanning the gap. DNA for the CDR3: TGTGCCAGCAGCCCCCCGGGACTCCAGGCCTACGAGCAGTACTTC. This sequence encodes CASSPPGLQAYEQYF.

The chain couples TRBV9 to TRBJ1-6, with 7 positions matching TRBD1. Trimming at V came to 3 bases and at J to 3 bases, leaving 0 bases not matched to a gene. The CDR3 extends over 14 amino acids. CDR1 is SGDLS, CDR2 YYNGEE, per germline. CDR3 in amino acids: CASSGQGYNSPLHF. CDR3 nucleotide sequence: TGTGCCAGCAGCGGACAGGGCTATAATTCACCCCTCCACTTT.

V usage is TRBV7-6 and J usage is TRBJ2-7; 9 nucleotides agree with TRBD1. Germline V lookup: CDR1 SGHVS, CDR2 FNYEAQ. V lost 4 bases, J lost 7 bases, and 11 bases stayed unmatched. There are 15 residues in the CDR3. CDR3 in amino acids: CASSSGGTGREEQYF. CDR3 sequence (DNA): TGTGCCAGCAGCTCTGGAGGGACAGGGAGGGAGGAGCAGTACTTC.

The chain links TRBV10-1 to TRBJ2-1, with 8 bases that match TRBD2. CDR1 is WNHNN, CDR2 SYGVQD, per germline (reference sequence). The CDR3 runs to 16 residues. V was pared by 1 base and J by 10 bases, with 12 bases of the junction left unmatched. The CDR3 reads CASSEFPAGEYFEQFF. The CDR3 bases are TGCGCCAGCAGTGAGTTCCCAGCGGGGGAGTATTTCGAGCAGTTCTTC.

V gene TRBV6-5 combines with J gene TRBJ1-2, with D unresolved. Germline V CDR1 and CDR2: MNHEY, SVGAGI. Trimming pared 4 bases from V and 0 bases from J, leaving 12 bases between. The CDR3 spans 15 residues. The CDR3 is CASSSPGSSNYGYTF. The CDR3 DNA is TGTGCCAGCAGTTCCCCCGGTAGTTCTAACTATGGCTACACCTTC.

V gene TRBV7-2 combines with J gene TRBJ1-1; D call uncertain. With 1 base removed from V and 2 bases from J, the gap between germline ends came to 8 bases. This CDR3 region has 14 residues. Germline CDR1 is SGHTA and CDR2 is FQGNSA. DNA for the CDR3: TGTGCCAGCAGCTTAGACGGTAGTAACACTGAAGCTTTCTTT. Residues: CASSLDGSNTEAFF.

The chain links TRBV28 to TRBJ2-1; TRBD1 matches at 9 bases. The junction had 11 bases not matched to a gene; V was cut back by 4 bases and J by 13 bases. In germline, CDR1 is MDHEN, CDR2 SYDVKM. The CDR3 covers 14 residues. The CDR3: CASSSGTGRLQQFF. For the CDR3, the DNA is TGTGCCAGCAGTTCCGGGACAGGGAGGTTGCAACAGTTCTTC.

The chain is built from TRBV6-5 and TRBJ1-4; perhaps TRBD1 as D (5 bases). Between the trimmed V and J ends, which lost 1 base and 12 bases, there was a span of 9 bases. CDR3 length: 12 residues. Germline V CDR1 and CDR2: MNHEY, SVGAGI. CDR3 residues: CASSYLGGELFF. CDR3 nucleotides: TGTGCCAGCAGTTACTTGGGGGGGGAACTGTTTTTT.

The chain employs TRBV5-6 and TRBJ2-3, with D tentatively TRBD2 (6 bases). Trimming removed 4 bases at V and 8 bases at J, with 23 bases between. The germline gives CDR1 SGHDT, CDR2 YYEEEE. The CDR3 loop spans 16 amino acids. The CDR3 DNA reads TGTGCCAGCAGCGAGGGTCCTAGCGATTCAGCAGGTACGCAGTATTTT. As protein: CASSEGPSDSAGTQYF.